This paragraph covers one T cell receptor (beta chain) sequence. The clone's antigen remains unknown. Qualities for individual bases were not recorded, and no much larger clone is one base off. Library preparation used the immunoSEQ multiplex PCR assay. Drawn from immuneACCESS, this table holds only the in-frame rearrangements with V and J called that TCRdb kept. Clones are partly lost; checked studies trace under half to an unresolved V gene and leave the rest unexplained. The sample has about 180,000 clones on record, about 90% of them singletons. In total, the top ten clones hold approximately 1.5% of the sample. Based on the germline V gene (reference sequence), the CDR1 and CDR2 sequences are LNHDA and SQIVND. Relative to germline, V is 9 bases shorter and J is 0 bases shorter, with 15 bases between their ends. The CDR3 runs 15 amino acids, cysteine and phenylalanine included. This entry keeps only the CDR3 DNA: 45 bases, framed from base 1.

This sample is drawn from a study of control samples from healthy donors and cancer patients (dated by TCRdb to between 2020 and 2021). The specimen sequenced was blood. The TCR was taken from a woman in her 50s in good health. This sequence uses TRBV19 and TRBJ1-3; matching of 6 bases hints at TRBD1 as the D gene. The DNA sequence is given as TGTGCCAGCCAATGGGGGGCAGCCTCTGGAAACACCATATATTTT. Its translation is CASQWGAASGNTIYF.